This entry lists 25 T cell receptor beta chains sequenced from one sample in a study of cytomegalovirus exposure and HLA in healthy donors. 60 Vbeta and 13 Jbeta primers were used in PCR. Assay used: immunoSEQ multiplex PCR; TCRdb lists only in-frame clones, some missing. This repertoire shows about 200,000 clones, 76% found once; its top ten account for under 0.8%. The sequenced sample consisted of PBMCs. The receptors were gathered from a man between 18 and 29 years old in good health and CMV-seronegative.

The chain joins TRBV6-4 to TRBJ2-3; 7 nucleotides line up with TRBD2. The ends lost 8 bases at V and 2 bases at J; junction bases unmatched: 10. Germline V gene data show CDR1 as MRHNA and CDR2 as SNTAGT. The CDR3 consists of 15 residues. CDR3 protein: CASPRRTRTTDTQYF. The CDR3 DNA follows: TGTGCCAGCCCGAGGAGGACTAGAACCACAGATACGCAGTATTTT.

The chain carries TRBV29-1 and TRBJ1-4; 8 bases align to TRBD1. This CDR3 has 12 amino acids. Germline CDR1 reads SQVTM; CDR2 reads ANQGSEA. Trimming removed 6 bases from V and 8 bases from J; junction bases left unmatched: 5. The CDR3 reads CSVDRGNEKLFF. CDR3 bases: TGCAGCGTCGACAGGGGAAACGAAAAACTGTTTTTT. The full variable domain, in which reference TRBV29-1 and TRBJ1-4 provide the parts outside the CDR3, is SAVISQKPSRDICQRGTSLTIQCQVDSQVTMMFWYRQQPGQSLTLIATANQGSEATYESGFVIDKFPISRPNLTFSTLTVSNMSPEDSSIYLCSVDRGNEKLFFGSGTQLSVL.

The chain couples TRBV2 to TRBJ2-2; TRBD1 matches at 7 bases. V shed 6 bases, J shed 2 bases, and the junction held 6 bases outside the gene matches. The V gene's germline CDR1 is SNHLY and CDR2 FYNNEI. This CDR3 is built from 15 residues. CDR3 protein: CASRPGQVNTGELFF. The DNA for the CDR3 is TGTGCCAGCAGACCAGGACAGGTCAACACCGGGGAGCTGTTTTTT.

V gene TRBV23-1 combines with J gene TRBJ2-2, with D maybe TRBD1 (6 bases). TRBV23-1 is flagged as an ORF with uncertain function. V was trimmed by 2 bases and J by 10 bases, leaving 17 bases between them. This CDR3 spans 15 amino acids. CDR3 amino acids: CASSQVLGAWEELFF. CDR3 nucleotide sequence: TGCGCCAGCAGTCAAGTCTTGGGGGCGTGGGAGGAGCTGTTTTTT.

The chain employs TRBV19 and TRBJ2-3; D perhaps matches TRBD2 (6 bases). The CDR3 consists of 15 residues. V was cut by 7 bases and J by 0 bases, with 14 bases left in between. Germline CDR1 and CDR2: LNHDA and SQIVND (reference sequence). The CDR3 reads CASTLAGGSTDTQYF. In DNA form, the CDR3 reads TGTGCCAGTACCCTAGCCGGGGGAAGCACAGATACGCAGTATTTT.

J is TRBJ2-7 and V is TRBV30; D remains unclear. Germline V gene lookup returns CDR1 GTSNPN and CDR2 SVGIG (reference sequence). The V gene lost 3 bases and the J gene lost 4 bases, with 13 bases spanning the gap. CDR3 length: 13 amino acids. As DNA, the CDR3 is TGTGCCTGGAGCCGCGAGGCTGATTACGAGCAGTACTTC. As protein: CAWSREADYEQYF.

This clone came up a few times. In DNA form, the CDR3 reads TGCAGCGCCGAACCGCTCGGTGCAGATACGCAGTATTTT. It yields the protein CSAEPLGADTQYF. The chain couples TRBV29-1 to TRBJ2-3; D is undetermined. The CDR3 has 13 residues. Germline V gene lookup returns CDR1 SQVTM and CDR2 ANQGSEA. V shed 7 bases and J shed 4 bases, with 15 bases lying between them.

The CDR3 here is CASSLEGAYEQYF. The CDR3 DNA sequence: TGTGCCAGCAGCTTAGAAGGAGCCTACGAGCAGTACTTC. The J gene is TRBJ2-7, the V gene TRBV7-8; D remains unclear. The CDR3 length is 13 residues. The ends were cut back, 1 base at V and 2 bases at J, with 6 bases in the middle. Germline CDR1 is SGHVS and CDR2 is FQNEAQ.

This chain connects TRBV28 to TRBJ1-2; D may be TRBD1 (5 bases). This CDR3 is built from 14 residues. Germline V gene sequence: CDR1 MDHEN, CDR2 SYDVKM. V gave up 4 bases and J gave up 7 bases, with 16 bases separating them. The CDR3 loop is CASSSDSQLGGYTF. In DNA, the CDR3 is TGTGCCAGCAGTTCCGACAGCCAATTAGGTGGCTACACCTTC.

This clone showed up just a few times. V is TRBV18 and J is TRBJ2-7; TRBD1 might be the D (5 bases). The CDR3 has 11 amino acids. CDR1 and CDR2 from the germline V gene are KGHSH and LQKENI. V dropped 4 bases and J dropped 5 bases, with 6 bases sitting between them. The CDR3 loop reads CASSLGHEQYF. CDR3 DNA sequence: TGTGCCAGCTCACTGGGGCACGAGCAGTACTTC.

The CDR3 bases are TGTGCCAGCAGGATTATTACAGGGACCTCTTTTGGAAACACCATATATTTT. Its translation is CASRIITGTSFGNTIYF. The J gene is TRBJ1-3, the V gene TRBV2, with D possibly matching TRBD1 (6 bases). Germline V CDR1 and CDR2: SNHLY, FYNNEI. The V and J ends lost 6 bases and 3 bases respectively, with 21 bases between them. The CDR3 length is 17 residues.

The chain carries TRBV7-8 and TRBJ2-1; D perhaps matches TRBD2 (6 bases). This CDR3 has 14 residues. Germline lookup yields CDR1 SGHVS and CDR2 FQNEAQ. V lost 1 base and J lost 8, with 12 bases in between. CDR3 sequence: CASSLGREVDEQFF. CDR3 bases: TGTGCCAGCAGCTTAGGCAGGGAGGTTGATGAGCAGTTCTTC.

J is TRBJ2-1 and V is TRBV7-3; 7 bases agree with TRBD2. Looked up from germline, CDR1 is SGHTA and CDR2 is FQGTGA. This CDR3 comprises 15 residues. With V trimmed by 8 bases and J by 4 bases, 11 bases remained unmatched. CDR3 loop: CASSSWEGLYNEQFF. The CDR3 region has the DNA TGTGCCAGCTCCTCTTGGGAGGGGCTATACAATGAGCAGTTCTTC.

This rearrangement joins TRBV15 to TRBJ1-6; weak D call: TRBD1 (5 bases). CDR1 is LNHNV and CDR2 is YYDKDF in the germline V gene (reference sequence). The CDR3 contains 17 residues. Trimming took off 5 bases at V and 6 bases at J, with 20 bases between the two ends. The CDR3 DNA sequence: TGTGCCACCAGCCCCTTAGAGGGGAGGGCCGGTAATTCACCCCTCCACTTT. This gives the protein CATSPLEGRAGNSPLHF. The full variable domain, completed using reference TRBV15 and TRBJ1-6, is DAMVIQNPRYQVTQFGKPVTLSCSQTLNHNVMYWYQQKSSQAPKLLFHYYDKDFNNEADTPDNFQSRRPNTSFCFLDIRSPGLGDTAMYLCATSPLEGRAGNSPLHFGNGTRLTVT.

The V and J genes are TRBV5-1 and TRBJ1-1; 7 nucleotides match TRBD1. Per the germline V gene, CDR1 is SGHRS and CDR2 is YFSETQ. With V trimmed by 4 bases and J by 5 bases, 8 bases remained unmatched. The CDR3 is 14 amino acids. The CDR3 sequence: CASSPTQGGTEAFF. In nucleotides, the CDR3 is TGCGCCAGCAGCCCGACGCAGGGGGGAACTGAAGCTTTCTTT.

The chain has TRBV5-1 and TRBJ2-5, with D tentatively TRBD1 or TRBD2 (5 bases each). The J call is in doubt because the DNA end fits TRBJ2-7 better. CDR3 length equals 12 residues. Germline CDR1 reads SGHRS; CDR2 reads YFSETQ. CDR3 amino acids: CASSFEGHEQYF. CDR3 DNA: TGCGCCAGCAGCTTCGAGGGACACGAGCAGTACTTC.

V is TRBV5-1 and J is TRBJ2-6; D not certain. CDR3 size: 15 residues. V dropped 2 bases and J dropped 0 bases, with 6 bases sitting between them. CDR1 and CDR2 (germline): SGHRS, YFSETQ. CDR3 in amino acids: CASSFEPSGANVLTF. CDR3 DNA: TGCGCCAGCAGCTTCGAGCCCTCTGGGGCCAACGTCCTGACTTTC.

The chain carries TRBV9 and TRBJ2-3; 13 nucleotides align to TRBD2. Germline CDR1 reads SGDLS; CDR2 reads YYNGEE. V lost 3 bases, J lost 4 bases, and 5 bases stayed unmatched. The CDR3 is 16 residues long. CDR3 DNA: TGTGCCAGCAGCGCACTAGCGGGAGGGGAGGCAGATACGCAGTATTTT. Its translation: CASSALAGGEADTQYF.

The V gene is TRBV4-1, the J gene TRBJ2-1; the match to TRBD2 covers 12 bases. Trimming took 3 bases from V and 13 from J; bases not matched to a gene: 19. The CDR3 is made up of 18 amino acids. Germline V gene sequence: CDR1 MGHRA, CDR2 YSYEKL. The DNA for the CDR3 is TGCGCCAGCAGCCAGGGAAGGGGTGAGACTAGCGGGAGAAGTCGTCAGTTCTTC. Amino acids: CASSQGRGETSGRSRQFF.

This sequence joins TRBV2 and TRBJ1-1; D unclear. Germline V gene data show CDR1 as SNHLY and CDR2 as FYNNEI. The CDR3 covers 13 residues. The germline V and J ends were trimmed by 8 bases and 1 base, with 11 bases remaining between them. Here the CDR3 reads CASAGRSNTEAFF. The CDR3, as DNA: TGTGCCAGCGCGGGGAGGTCGAACACTGAAGCTTTCTTT.

This chain uses TRBV7-9 with TRBJ1-1, with a possible D match to TRBD1 (5 bases). The V and J ends lost 5 bases and 5 bases respectively, with 9 bases between them. This CDR3 is built from 12 residues. Germline V gene lookup returns CDR1 SEHNR and CDR2 FQNEAQ (reference sequence). CDR3 DNA: TGTGCCAGCAGCCGGGGGGATACTGAAGCTTTCTTT. It codes for CASSRGDTEAFF.

The sample holds a few counts of this clone. The chain joins TRBV5-8 to TRBJ2-3; no firm D call. The CDR3 is 14 amino acids. CDR1 and CDR2 from the germline V gene are SGHTS and YDEGEE. V was pared by 0 bases and J by 2 bases, with 7 bases between. The CDR3 sequence: CASSLERLTDTQYF. The CDR3 DNA sequence: TGTGCCAGCAGCTTGGAGCGACTCACAGATACGCAGTATTTT.

This rearrangement joins TRBV7-8 to TRBJ2-1; 11 nucleotides line up with TRBD2. Per germline, CDR1 SGHVS and CDR2 FQNEAQ. The V gene end was trimmed by 5 bases and the J gene end by 9 bases; junction bases not matched to a gene: 12. The CDR3 extends over 16 amino acids. The CDR3 reads CASSRLGLAVYGEQFF. DNA for the CDR3: TGTGCCAGCAGCCGCCTGGGACTAGCGGTCTATGGTGAGCAGTTCTTC.

This chain connects TRBV7-2 to TRBJ2-2; 11 nucleotides line up with TRBD1. V gave up 5 bases and J gave up 4 bases; unmatched junction bases: 3. The CDR3 loop spans 15 amino acids. Germline V CDR1 and CDR2: SGHTA, FQGNSA. CDR3 nucleotide sequence: TGTGCCAGCAGCCTGGGACAGGGGGGCACCGGGGAGCTGTTTTTT. This encodes CASSLGQGGTGELFF.

The V and J genes are TRBV27 and TRBJ1-5; D uncertain. The CDR3 has 14 residues. The V and J ends lost 4 bases and 0 bases respectively, with 7 bases between them. CDR1 and CDR2 from the germline V gene are MNHEY and SMNVEV (reference sequence). CDR3 bases: TGTGCCAGCAGTTCTAGAAATAGCAATCAGCCCCAGCATTTT. It encodes CASSSRNSNQPQHF.